Included here is one TCR beta chain sequence, with context. What it binds is unknown. What made the TCR beta cDNA was 5'RACE template switching with UMIs. TCRdb re-called the 5' RACE reads, yielding one record per CDR3 amino acid sequence without DNA. Seen in this sample are about 260,000 distinct CDR3 sequences; the ten most common clones hold approximately 0.39%. This specimen comes from a study of T cells expressing NK-cell markers. Study conclusions and caveats: Dominant NKG2C+ clonotypes accounted for 1.0-7.0% of CD8+ T cells in about six donors.

The sample consisted of blood T cells: a sorted CD56 or NKG2C T cell subset, CD4+ or CD8+ T cells, or bulk PBMC T cells (not recorded which). The TCR sequence derives from a man younger than 35 in good health.

The CDR3 loop is CASSPGRIIETQYF. The chain links TRBV6-1 to TRBJ2-5; TCRdb's D call, TRBD1, is unchecked because there is no DNA. CDR3 length: 14 residues. Germline lookup yields CDR1 MNHNS and CDR2 SASEGT.